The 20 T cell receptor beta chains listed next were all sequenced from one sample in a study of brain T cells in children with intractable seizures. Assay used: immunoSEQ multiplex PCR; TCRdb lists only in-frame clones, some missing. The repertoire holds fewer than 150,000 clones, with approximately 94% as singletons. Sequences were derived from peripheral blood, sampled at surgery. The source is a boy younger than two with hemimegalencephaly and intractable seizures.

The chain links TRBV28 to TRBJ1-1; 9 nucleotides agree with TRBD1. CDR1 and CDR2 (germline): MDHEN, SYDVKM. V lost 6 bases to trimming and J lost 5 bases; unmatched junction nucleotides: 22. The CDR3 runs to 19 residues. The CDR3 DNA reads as TGTGCCAGCAGCCCTCTTCTTGGGGGACGACAGGGGGTTCGGACTGAAGCTTTCTTT. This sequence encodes CASSPLLGGRQGVRTEAFF. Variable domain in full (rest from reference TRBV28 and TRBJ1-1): DVKVTQSSRYLVKRTGEKVFLECVQDMDHENMFWYRQDPGLGLRLIYFSYDVKMKEKGDIPEGYSVSREKKERFSLILESASTNQTSMYLCASSPLLGGRQGVRTEAFFGQGTRLTVV.

The CDR3 DNA follows: TGTGCCAGCAGCTTAGGGGGGAGCGGGAGAGTAGGAGGGGAGCTGTTTTTT. Translating it yields CASSLGGSGRVGGELFF. The rearrangement uses TRBV7-2 and TRBJ2-2, with TRBD2 matching over 8 bases. Unmatched junction bases numbered 12, after V lost 1 base and J lost 8 bases. CDR3 length equals 17 residues. Germline V lookup: CDR1 SGHTA, CDR2 FQGNSA.

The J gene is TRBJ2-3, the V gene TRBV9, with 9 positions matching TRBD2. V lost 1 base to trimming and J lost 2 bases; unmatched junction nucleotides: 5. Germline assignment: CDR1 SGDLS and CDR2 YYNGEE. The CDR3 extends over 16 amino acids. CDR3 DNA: TGTGCCAGCAGCGTATCTAGCGGGGTCCTCACAGATACGCAGTATTTT. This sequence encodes CASSVSSGVLTDTQYF.

The DNA for the CDR3 is TGTGCCAGCAGGCCCGGACTTAACAATCAGCCCCAGCATTTT. As protein: CASRPGLNNQPQHF. The chain uses TRBV2 and TRBJ1-5; unclear D gene. The CDR3 totals 14 residues. Germline lookup yields CDR1 SNHLY and CDR2 FYNNEI. Trimming cost V 6 bases and J 3 bases, with 12 bases left between them.

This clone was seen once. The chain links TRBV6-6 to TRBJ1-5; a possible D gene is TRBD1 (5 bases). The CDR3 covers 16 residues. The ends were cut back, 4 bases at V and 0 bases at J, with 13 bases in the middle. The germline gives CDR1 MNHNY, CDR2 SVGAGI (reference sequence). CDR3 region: CASSSKGRHSNQPQHF. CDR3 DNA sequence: TGTGCCAGCAGTTCAAAGGGACGGCATAGCAATCAGCCCCAGCATTTT.

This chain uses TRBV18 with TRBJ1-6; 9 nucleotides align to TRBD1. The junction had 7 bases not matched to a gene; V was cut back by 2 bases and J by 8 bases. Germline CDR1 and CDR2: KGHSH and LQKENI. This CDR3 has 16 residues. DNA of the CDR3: TGTGCCAGCTCACCAGGACAGGGGACAAGAGATTCACCCCTCCACTTT. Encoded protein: CASSPGQGTRDSPLHF.

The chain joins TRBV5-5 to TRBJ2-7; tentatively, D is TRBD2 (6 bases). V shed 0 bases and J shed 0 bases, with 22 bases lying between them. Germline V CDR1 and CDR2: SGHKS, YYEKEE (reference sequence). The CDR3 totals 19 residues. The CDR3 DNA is TGTGCCAGCAGCTTGGACCCTTACGGAGGGCGTCCTACCTCCTACGAGCAGTACTTC. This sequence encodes CASSLDPYGGRPTSYEQYF.

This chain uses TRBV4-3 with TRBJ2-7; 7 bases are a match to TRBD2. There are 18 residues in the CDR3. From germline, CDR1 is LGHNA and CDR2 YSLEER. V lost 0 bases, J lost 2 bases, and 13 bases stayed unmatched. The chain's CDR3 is CASSQDPPSRDYTYEQYF. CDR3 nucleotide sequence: TGCGCCAGCAGCCAAGATCCCCCTTCTCGGGACTACACCTACGAGCAGTACTTC.

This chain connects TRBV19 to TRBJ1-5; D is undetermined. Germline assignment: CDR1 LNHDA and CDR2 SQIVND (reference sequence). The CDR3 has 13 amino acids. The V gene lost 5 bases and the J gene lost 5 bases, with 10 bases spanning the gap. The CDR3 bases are TGTGCCAGTAGTGCCCGGGCGGATCAGCCCCAGCATTTT. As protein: CASSARADQPQHF. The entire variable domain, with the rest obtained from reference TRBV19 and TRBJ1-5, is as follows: DGGITQSPKYLFRKEGQNVTLSCEQNLNHDAMYWYRQDPGQGLRLIYYSQIVNDFQKGDIAEGYSVSREKKESFPLTVTSAQKNPTAFYLCASSARADQPQHFGDGTRLSIL.

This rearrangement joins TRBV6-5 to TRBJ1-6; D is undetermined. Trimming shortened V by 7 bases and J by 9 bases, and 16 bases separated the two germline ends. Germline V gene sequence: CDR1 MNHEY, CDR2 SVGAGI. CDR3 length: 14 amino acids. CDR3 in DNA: TGTGCCAGCACTAATGGAGTATTAGTTTCACCCCTCCACTTT. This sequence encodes CASTNGVLVSPLHF.

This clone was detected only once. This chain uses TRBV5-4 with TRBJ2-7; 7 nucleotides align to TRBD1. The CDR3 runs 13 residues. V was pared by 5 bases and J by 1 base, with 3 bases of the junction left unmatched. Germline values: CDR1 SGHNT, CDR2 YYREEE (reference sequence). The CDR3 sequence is CASRTQGSYEQYF. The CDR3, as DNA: TGTGCCAGCAGAACACAGGGGTCCTACGAGCAGTACTTC.

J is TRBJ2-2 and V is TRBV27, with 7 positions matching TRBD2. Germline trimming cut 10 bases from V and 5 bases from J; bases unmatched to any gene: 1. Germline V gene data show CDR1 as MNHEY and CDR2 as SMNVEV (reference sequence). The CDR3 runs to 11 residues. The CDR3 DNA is TGTGCCACCGGGAGGACCGGGGAGCTGTTTTTT. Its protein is CATGRTGELFF.

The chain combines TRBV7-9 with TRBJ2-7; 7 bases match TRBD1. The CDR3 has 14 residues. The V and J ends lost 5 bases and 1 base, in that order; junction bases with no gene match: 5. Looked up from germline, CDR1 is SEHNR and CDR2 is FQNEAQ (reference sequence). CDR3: CASSLRDSSYEQYF. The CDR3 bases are TGTGCCAGCAGCCTCCGGGACAGTTCCTACGAGCAGTACTTC.

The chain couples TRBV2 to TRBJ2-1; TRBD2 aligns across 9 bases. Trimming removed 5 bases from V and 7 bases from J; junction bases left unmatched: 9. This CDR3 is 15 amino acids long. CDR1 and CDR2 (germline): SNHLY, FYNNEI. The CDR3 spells CASSTRLAVLNEQFF. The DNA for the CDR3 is TGTGCCAGCAGTACTCGACTAGCGGTTTTAAATGAGCAGTTCTTC.

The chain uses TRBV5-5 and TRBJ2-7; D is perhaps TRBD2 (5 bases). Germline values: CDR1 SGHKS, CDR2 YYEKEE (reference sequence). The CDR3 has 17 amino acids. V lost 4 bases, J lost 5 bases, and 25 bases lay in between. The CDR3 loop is CASSKPIAMLLFDEQYF. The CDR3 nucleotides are TGTGCCAGCAGCAAGCCGATAGCGATGCTCTTGTTCGACGAGCAGTACTTC. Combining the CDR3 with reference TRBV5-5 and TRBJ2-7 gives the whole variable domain DAGVTQSPTHLIKTRGQQVTLRCSPISGHKSVSWYQQVLGQGPQFIFQYYEKEERGRGNFPDRFSARQFPNYSSELNVNALLLGDSALYLCASSKPIAMLLFDEQYFGPGTRLTVT.

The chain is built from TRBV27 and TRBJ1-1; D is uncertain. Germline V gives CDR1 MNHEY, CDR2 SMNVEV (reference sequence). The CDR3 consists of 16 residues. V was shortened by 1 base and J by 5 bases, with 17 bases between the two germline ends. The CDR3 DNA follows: TGTGCCAGCAGTTTATTCTCCACCCCTGGCCAGACTGAAGCTTTCTTT. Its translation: CASSLFSTPGQTEAFF.

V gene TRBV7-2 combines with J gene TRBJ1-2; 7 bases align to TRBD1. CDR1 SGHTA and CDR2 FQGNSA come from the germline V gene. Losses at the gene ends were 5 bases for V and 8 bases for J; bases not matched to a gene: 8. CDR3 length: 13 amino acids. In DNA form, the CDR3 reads TGTGCCAGCAGCCCCGACAGGGTGAGGGGCTACACCTTC. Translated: CASSPDRVRGYTF.

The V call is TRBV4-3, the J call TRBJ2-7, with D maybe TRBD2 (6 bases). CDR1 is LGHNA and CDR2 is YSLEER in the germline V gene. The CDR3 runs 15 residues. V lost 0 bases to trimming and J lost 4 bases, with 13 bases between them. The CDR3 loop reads CASSQDPGGPYEQYF. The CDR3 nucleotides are TGCGCCAGCAGCCAAGATCCCGGAGGGCCGTACGAGCAGTACTTC.

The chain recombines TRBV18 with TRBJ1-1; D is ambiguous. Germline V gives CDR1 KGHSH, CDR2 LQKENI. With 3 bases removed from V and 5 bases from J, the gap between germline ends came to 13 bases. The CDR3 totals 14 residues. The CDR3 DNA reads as TGTGCCAGCTCACCTTCTGCAGGAGAAACTGAAGCTTTCTTT. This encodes CASSPSAGETEAFF.

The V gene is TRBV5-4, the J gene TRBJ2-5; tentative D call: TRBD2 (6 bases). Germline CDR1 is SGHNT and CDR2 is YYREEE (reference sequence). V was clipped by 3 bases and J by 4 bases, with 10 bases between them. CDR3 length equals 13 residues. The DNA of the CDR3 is TGTGCCAGCAGCTCGGACGGGGGAGAGACCCAGTACTTC. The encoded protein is CASSSDGGETQYF.